The T cell receptor beta chain under discussion was sequenced for a study of human versus mouse CDR3 diversity and MHC coevolution. Naive CD4 T cells were sorted as CD45RO-negative, CD62L-positive. With regard to this clone: Its antigen is as yet unknown. One end of the junction is discordant with germline, which a read error may explain.

Whole-study results and caveats: By iCHAO1, human TCR beta clonotypes numbered roughly 1.7 million, the most.

Profiled with immunoSEQ multiplex PCR; TCRdb holds only in-frame clones, not every one. The table shows about 83,000 clones, with 85% to 95% occurring only once. The CDR3 covers 8 residues. The source is a person aged 25 to 69 in good health. Source material: naive CD4+ T cells from blood. The subset was: CD45RO-negative CD62L-positive naive CD4 T cells. The rearrangement uses TRBV23-1 and TRBJ1-3; TRBD1 might be the D (5 bases). TRBV23-1 is filed as an ORF, its function uncertain. CDR3: CASGQDGF. Here the CDR3 DNA reads TGCGCCTCAGGGCAGGATGGTTTT.